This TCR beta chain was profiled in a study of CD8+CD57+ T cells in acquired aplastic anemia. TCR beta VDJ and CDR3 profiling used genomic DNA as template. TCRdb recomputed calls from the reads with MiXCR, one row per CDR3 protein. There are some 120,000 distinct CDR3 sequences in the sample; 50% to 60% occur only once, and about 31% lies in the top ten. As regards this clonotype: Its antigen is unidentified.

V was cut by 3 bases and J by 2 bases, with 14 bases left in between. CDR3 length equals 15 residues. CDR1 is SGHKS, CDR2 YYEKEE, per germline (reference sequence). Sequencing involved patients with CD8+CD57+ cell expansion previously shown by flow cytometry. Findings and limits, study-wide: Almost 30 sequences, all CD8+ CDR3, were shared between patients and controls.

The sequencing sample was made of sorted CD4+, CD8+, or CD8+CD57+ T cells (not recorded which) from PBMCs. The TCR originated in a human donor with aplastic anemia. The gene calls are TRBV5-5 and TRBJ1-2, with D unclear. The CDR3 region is CASSSSPGSNYGYTF. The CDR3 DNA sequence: TGTGCCAGCAGCTCATCACCAGGAAGCAACTATGGCTACACCTTC.